This TCR beta chain was captured by sequencing in a study of blood T cell repertoires in COVID-19. Study summary: There were acute and convalescent COVID-19 samples, and they came from the United States, Italy and Spain. T cells, B-cell-depleted T cells, or PBMCs supplied cDNA or gDNA.

Original methodology: It was from reference gene primer amplification that nucleated cell counts were estimated. Only in-frame clones appear in the TCRdb table, and some are missing; sequencing was by immunoSEQ multiplex PCR. V and J calls and clone size are those listed in that table; D and trimming were worked out from the DNA. Among 150,000 to 200,000 clones listed, around two thirds were seen once. Material for sequencing was peripheral blood. The clonotype was recovered from a woman older than 75 with acute or convalescent COVID-19.

The CDR3: CASSLAPYEQYF. The DNA of the CDR3 is TGTGCCAGCAGCTTGGCCCCGTACGAGCAGTACTTC. The gene calls are TRBV5-5 and TRBJ2-7, with D unresolved. Germline lookup yields CDR1 SGHKS and CDR2 YYEKEE (reference sequence). V shed 0 bases and J shed 4 bases, with 5 bases lying between them. There are 12 residues in the CDR3.